The 17 T cell receptor beta chains listed next were all sequenced from one sample in a study of shared clonotypes between healthy human individuals. Produced via immunoSEQ multiplex PCR; TCRdb's table is partial and in-frame only. The data contain 330,000 or so clones, about 74% of them singletons. The sample comprised memory CD4+ T cells sorted from blood. Specified subset: CD45RA-negative fraction. These receptors were obtained from a man between 25 and 39 years old in good health.

This clone has more than one count but fewer than ten. Here the CDR3 DNA reads TGTGCCAGCAGCGTGACAGGGGGAAGCTACGAGCAGTACTTC. Residues: CASSVTGGSYEQYF. The J gene is TRBJ2-7, the V gene TRBV9; 9 bases are a match to TRBD1. The germline V gene has CDR1 SGDLS and CDR2 YYNGEE. The CDR3 covers 14 residues. V lost 2 bases, J lost 3 bases, and 3 bases stayed unmatched.

This clone has a single count. The J gene is TRBJ2-2, the V gene TRBV11-2; D not resolved. The V end lost 1 base, the J end lost 5 bases, and 8 bases lay between the germline ends. The CDR3 is 14 residues long. Germline assignment: CDR1 SGHAT and CDR2 FQNNGV. The CDR3 protein is CASSLAGRTGELFF. CDR3 nucleotide sequence: TGTGCCAGCAGCTTAGCTGGTCGAACCGGGGAGCTGTTTTTT.

This clone has only a few counts. This sequence joins TRBV5-1 and TRBJ1-5, with D tentatively TRBD1 (5 bases). CDR3 size: 14 residues. CDR1 and CDR2 (germline): SGHRS, YFSETQ. Trimming removed 4 bases at V and 5 bases at J, with 13 bases between. The CDR3: CASSVDSTDQPQHF. CDR3 nucleotide sequence: TGCGCCAGCAGCGTCGACAGTACGGATCAGCCCCAGCATTTT.

This clone was recorded many times. V is TRBV5-1 and J is TRBJ1-2; D is possibly TRBD1 (6 bases). The CDR3 is 13 amino acids. The V and J ends lost 4 bases and 1 base respectively, with 8 bases between them. Germline V CDR1 and CDR2: SGHRS, YFSETQ. DNA of the CDR3: TGCGCCAGCAGCGAGGACAGTAACTATGGCTACACCTTC. Protein product: CASSEDSNYGYTF.

The chain links TRBV7-6 to TRBJ2-1; no definite D call. Germline V CDR1 and CDR2: SGHVS, FNYEAQ. The CDR3 runs to 15 residues. V lost 5 bases to trimming and J lost 4 bases, with 15 bases between them. The CDR3 coding sequence is TGTGCCAGCAGCAATACGGTGGGTGGATACAATGAGCAGTTCTTC. Its protein product is CASSNTVGGYNEQFF.

The chain links TRBV7-8 to TRBJ1-5, with 9 nucleotides matching TRBD1. Germline CDR1 reads SGHVS; CDR2 reads FQNEAQ. CDR3 size: 14 residues. V was clipped by 5 bases and J by 4 bases; unmatched bases: 3. The chain's CDR3 is CASSPGTGNQPQHF. As DNA, the CDR3 is TGTGCCAGCAGCCCGGGGACAGGGAATCAGCCCCAGCATTTT.

A few counts support this clone. The J gene is TRBJ1-2, the V gene TRBV5-6; the D gene is possibly TRBD1 (5 bases). This CDR3 spans 14 amino acids. Trimming stripped 2 bases from V and 2 bases from J, with 10 bases between. Germline V gives CDR1 SGHDT, CDR2 YYEEEE. The CDR3, as DNA: TGTGCCAGCAGCTTAGGAGGGGCCAACTATGGCTACACCTTC. Its protein is CASSLGGANYGYTF.

The genes are TRBV5-1 and TRBJ2-4; D is perhaps TRBD1 (5 bases). The length of the CDR3 is 14 residues. Trimming pared 0 bases from V and 6 bases from J, leaving 10 bases between. Germline lookup yields CDR1 SGHRS and CDR2 YFSETQ. Written as DNA, the CDR3 is TGCGCCAGCAGCTTGGACAGTACAGGAAACATTCAGTACTTC. Amino acids: CASSLDSTGNIQYF.

The chain combines TRBV29-1 with TRBJ2-1, with D hard to call. Looked up from germline, CDR1 is SQVTM and CDR2 is ANQGSEA. The CDR3 covers 10 residues. V lost 6 bases, J lost 6 bases, and 6 bases lay in between. The DNA of the CDR3 is TGCAGCGTCGCCACCAATGAGCAGTTCTTC. Translated, it gives CSVATNEQFF.

The chain recombines TRBV14 with TRBJ2-1; tentatively, D is TRBD1 or TRBD2 (5 bases each). Trimming shortened V by 3 bases and J by 6 bases, and 18 bases separated the two germline ends. The CDR3 has 16 amino acids. CDR1 and CDR2 from the germline V gene are SGHDN and FVKESK. The CDR3, as DNA: TGTGCCAGCAGCCATCCCGACAGCCGGACTCTCAATGAGCAGTTCTTC. Translation gives CASSHPDSRTLNEQFF.

Points on this clone: The same CDR3 arises from other DNA sequences in this sample as well. J is TRBJ2-1 and V is TRBV5-1, with 9 bases identical to TRBD2. Per germline, CDR1 SGHRS and CDR2 YFSETQ. This CDR3 region has 14 residues. With V trimmed by 0 bases and J by 8 bases, 3 bases remained unmatched. This chain's CDR3 is CASSLGGRGDEQFF. For the CDR3, the DNA is TGCGCCAGCAGCTTGGGCGGGAGGGGCGATGAGCAGTTCTTC.

The V and J genes are TRBV28 and TRBJ2-1, with D possibly being TRBD2 (6 bases). The CDR3 is 16 amino acids. CDR1 and CDR2 (germline): MDHEN, SYDVKM. V shed 5 bases and J shed 0 bases, with 14 bases lying between them. CDR3 in amino acids: CASSPDSGSSYNEQFF. As DNA, the CDR3 is TGTGCCAGCAGTCCCGATAGCGGAAGCTCCTACAATGAGCAGTTCTTC.

The chain couples TRBV30 to TRBJ1-1, with a possible D match to TRBD1 (6 bases). The ends were cut back, 4 bases at V and 2 bases at J, with 11 bases in the middle. CDR1 and CDR2 (germline): GTSNPN, SVGIG (reference sequence). The CDR3 runs to 13 residues. CDR3 sequence: CAWKQGPNTEAFF. In nucleotides, the CDR3 is TGTGCCTGGAAACAGGGTCCTAACACTGAAGCTTTCTTT. Full variable domain (remainder filled in from reference TRBV30 and TRBJ1-1): SQTIHQWPATLVQPVGSPLSLECTVEGTSNPNLYWYRQAAGRGLQLLFYSVGIGQISSEVPQNLSASRPQDRQFILSSKKLLLSDSGFYLCAWKQGPNTEAFFGQGTRLTVV.

This chain uses TRBV23-1 with TRBJ2-7, with TRBD2 matching 11 bases. TRBV23-1 is designated an ORF whose function remains uncertain. The V segment lost 4 bases and the J segment 0 bases; nucleotides outside the gene matches: 5. The CDR3 covers 16 residues. CDR3 in DNA: TGCGCCAGCAGTCTAAGCGGGACTAGCGGCTCCTACGAGCAGTACTTC. This encodes CASSLSGTSGSYEQYF.

The rearrangement joins TRBV25-1 to TRBJ2-2; D is undetermined. The V gene's germline CDR1 is MGHDK and CDR2 SYGVNS. V was pared by 3 bases and J by 4 bases, with 9 bases between. There are 14 residues in the CDR3. The CDR3 protein is CASSDSALTGELFF. The CDR3, as DNA: TGTGCCAGCAGTGACTCTGCTCTCACCGGGGAGCTGTTTTTT.

The CDR3 reads CASSLSDSSYEQYF. The CDR3 nucleotides read TGTGCCAGCAGTTTATCGGACTCTTCCTACGAGCAGTACTTC. This chain uses TRBV27 with TRBJ2-7; D perhaps matches TRBD2 (5 bases). Trimming cost V 0 bases and J 1 base, with 7 bases left between them. The germline V gene encodes CDR1 MNHEY and CDR2 SMNVEV (reference sequence). CDR3 length: 14 residues.

The chain carries TRBV5-5 and TRBJ2-1, with 7 bases matching TRBD2. This CDR3 contains 15 residues. The germline CDR1 and CDR2 sequences are SGHKS and YYEKEE (reference sequence). Germline trimming cut 5 bases from V and 13 bases from J; bases unmatched to any gene: 18. The CDR3 spells CASSLNNPSGDYQFF. For the CDR3, the DNA is TGTGCCAGCAGTTTGAATAACCCAAGTGGGGACTACCAGTTCTTC.